The rows below give T cell receptor beta chains drawn from one sample of a study of blood T cell repertoires in COVID-19. TCRdb's copy holds only in-frame clones and misses some; the assay was immunoSEQ multiplex PCR. The profile shows roughly 160,000 clones, 65% to 90% of them singletons. The specimen was peripheral blood. The origin of the receptors is a man aged 55-75 years with acute or convalescent COVID-19. Each CDR3 is given with its conserved first and last residue. D genes are given only for firm matches. Size is omitted from some rows. Given values are once, few, many or a class for expanded clones.

cdr3_aa | cdr3_nt | clone_size | d_call | j_call | v_call
CATSPRDRGTDTQYF | TGTGCCACTTCACCGCGGGACAGGGGAACAGATACGCAGTATTTT | - | TRBD1 | TRBJ2-3 | TRBV24-1
CASRSGTAANTEAFF | TGCGCCAGCAGATCCGGGACAGCAGCGAACACTGAAGCTTTCTTT | few | TRBD1 | TRBJ1-1 | TRBV5-1
CASSFTSGRTDTQYF | TGTGCCAGCAGCTTTACTAGCGGGAGGACAGATACGCAGTATTTT | - | TRBD2 | TRBJ2-3 | TRBV3-1/TRBV3-2
CASSSRALAPTGELFF | TGTGCCAGCAGCTCGCGCGCTCTAGCCCCCACCGGGGAGCTGTTTTTT | - | - | TRBJ2-2 | TRBV5-6
CASLDRATDTQYF | TGTGCCAGCCTCGACAGGGCTACAGATACGCAGTATTTT | - | TRBD1 | TRBJ2-3 | TRBV28
CASSLGGAGTGELFF | TGTGCCAGCAGCCTTGGAGGGGCGGGCACCGGGGAGCTGTTTTTT | - | - | TRBJ2-2 | TRBV3-1/TRBV3-2
CASGDRAYEQYF | TGTGCCAGCGGGGACAGAGCCTACGAGCAGTACTTC | - | TRBD1 | TRBJ2-7 | TRBV28
CASRPGIYSNQPQHF | TGTGCCAGCAGACCCGGGATTTATAGCAATCAGCCCCAGCATTTT | - | - | TRBJ1-5 | TRBV2
CASSFSGQGPPEQYF | TGTGCCAGCAGTTTTTCTGGACAGGGACCTCCGGAGCAGTACTTC | - | TRBD1 | TRBJ2-7 | TRBV27
CASSLSAATGTQYF | TGTGCCAGCAGCTTAAGTGCCGCTACAGGGACCCAGTACTTC | - | - | TRBJ2-5 | TRBV7-9
CASSLDLGRAYEQYF | TGCGCCAGCAGCTTGGACCTGGGGAGGGCCTACGAGCAGTACTTC | - | TRBD2 | TRBJ2-7 | TRBV5-1
CATSDPTSGSLDEQFF | TGTGCCACCAGTGATCCGACTAGCGGGAGTCTGGATGAGCAGTTCTTC | - | TRBD2 | TRBJ2-1 | TRBV24-1
CASSQDGTGAHDTQYF | TGCGCCAGCAGCCAAGATGGGACAGGGGCCCATGATACGCAGTATTTT | - | TRBD1 | TRBJ2-3 | TRBV4-1
CASRDTSGSHEQFF | TGCGCCAGCAGAGATACTAGCGGGAGCCATGAGCAGTTCTTC | - | TRBD2 | TRBJ2-1 | TRBV5-1
CASRVGTNSPLHF | TGTGCCAGCAGGGTTGGGACAAATTCACCCCTCCACTTT | - | - | TRBJ1-6 | TRBV5-8
CATDRGMSGTEAFF | TGTGCCACCGACAGGGGAATGAGCGGCACTGAAGCTTTCTTT | - | TRBD1 | TRBJ1-1 | TRBV28
CASSPGARGWTEAFF | TGTGCCAGCTCACCCGGAGCCCGGGGATGGACTGAAGCTTTCTTT | - | - | TRBJ1-1 | TRBV18
CASSPFFTGANVLTF | TGTGCCAGCAGTCCTTTCTTTACTGGGGCCAACGTCCTGACTTTC | - | - | TRBJ2-6 | TRBV25-1
CASSQSQGENSPLHF | TGTGCCAGCAGTCAGTCACAAGGGGAAAATTCACCCCTCCACTTT | - | - | TRBJ1-6 | TRBV28
CASKQGRDTGELFF | TGTGCCAGCAAACAGGGTCGGGACACCGGGGAGCTGTTTTTT | many | - | TRBJ2-2 | TRBV11-3
CAWSVSRGIIPEAFF | TGTGCCTGGAGTGTATCCAGGGGGATTATCCCTGAAGCTTTCTTT | - | TRBD1 | TRBJ1-1 | TRBV30
CASSPEGFNYGYTF | TGCGCCAGCAGCCCTGAGGGATTTAACTATGGCTACACCTTC | - | - | TRBJ1-2 | TRBV5-1
CAWSPGNNQPQHF | TGTGCCTGGAGTCCGGGGAACAATCAGCCCCAGCATTTT | - | - | TRBJ1-5 | TRBV30
CSAGSGVPSGYTF | TGCAGCGCCGGATCGGGGGTTCCCAGTGGCTACACCTTC | - | - | TRBJ1-2 | TRBV29-1
CASSFGYNSPLHF | TGTGCCAGCAGTTTCGGTTATAATTCACCCCTCCACTTT | - | - | TRBJ1-6 | TRBV28
CASSLRWGADTGELFF | TGTGCCAGCAGCTTACGGTGGGGAGCGGACACCGGGGAGCTGTTTTTT | - | - | TRBJ2-2 | TRBV7-3
CASSSPGTGRTGELFF | TGCGCCAGCAGCTCACCCGGGACAGGCCGCACCGGGGAGCTGTTTTTT | - | TRBD1 | TRBJ2-2 | TRBV5-1
CASSMGQRNYGYTF | TGTGCCAGTAGTATGGGACAGAGAAACTATGGCTACACCTTC | - | TRBD1 | TRBJ1-2 | TRBV19
CASSLRSGTEAFF | TGTGCCAGCAGCTTGCGGAGTGGGACTGAAGCTTTCTTT | few | - | TRBJ1-1 | TRBV5-5
CASSLGGGTDTQYF | TGTGCCAGCAGCTTAGGGGGGGGGACAGATACGCAGTATTTT | - | TRBD2 | TRBJ2-3 | TRBV11-2
CASSMFGGLDNEQFF | TGTGCCAGTAGTATGTTTGGCGGGTTAGACAATGAGCAGTTCTTC | - | - | TRBJ2-1 | TRBV19
CAWERDSNYEQYF | TGTGCCTGGGAAAGGGACAGCAACTACGAGCAGTACTTC | - | TRBD1 | TRBJ2-7 | TRBV30
CASSQDRKRRSPNYGYTF | TGCGCCAGCAGCCAAGACCGAAAGCGACGGTCTCCTAACTATGGCTACACCTTC | - | - | TRBJ1-2 | TRBV4-1
CASTRTASGTGNEQYF | TGCGCCAGCACCCGGACGGCCTCGGGAACTGGGAACGAGCAGTACTTC | - | - | TRBJ2-7 | TRBV5-1
CASTTGRGRGYTF | TGTGCCAGCACCACCGGCAGGGGTAGAGGCTACACCTTC | - | - | TRBJ1-2 | TRBV12-3/TRBV12-4